These 25 T cell receptor beta chains share one sample of origin, sequenced in a study of cytomegalovirus exposure and HLA in healthy donors. Sequencing was performed with immunoSEQ multiplex PCR; in TCRdb, only in-frame clones are kept and a portion is missing. The data hold 50,000 to 65,000 clones, with approximately 90% observed a single time. Sequencing was carried out using PBMCs. These receptors originate from a woman aged 18-35 years in good health and CMV-seropositive.

This chain joins TRBV5-4 and TRBJ1-2, with unresolved D. There are 12 residues in the CDR3. V was cut by 4 bases and J by 3 bases, with 7 bases left in between. Germline V gene lookup returns CDR1 SGHNT and CDR2 YYREEE (reference sequence). CDR3 in amino acids: CASSQRDYGYTF. In DNA form, the CDR3 reads TGTGCCAGCAGCCAACGGGACTATGGCTACACCTTC.

The genes are TRBV7-2 and TRBJ1-5, with a tentative D call TRBD1 (5 bases). V was trimmed by 5 bases and J by 0 bases, leaving 14 bases between them. CDR1 and CDR2 from the germline V gene are SGHTA and FQGNSA. This CDR3 comprises 16 residues. CDR3 coding DNA: TGTGCCAGCAGCCCCTTGCAGGGTGATAGCAATCAGCCCCAGCATTTT. Protein product: CASSPLQGDSNQPQHF.

The genes are TRBV6-5 and TRBJ2-3; D is unresolved. The CDR3 sequence is 12 residues long. Germline V gene data show CDR1 as MNHEY and CDR2 as SVGAGI. The V gene lost 6 bases and the J gene lost 4 bases, with 8 bases spanning the gap. In DNA, the CDR3 is TGTGCCAGCAGACAAGTCTCAGATACGCAGTATTTT. Its protein product is CASRQVSDTQYF.

V gene TRBV30 combines with J gene TRBJ2-1; 7 bases match TRBD2. This CDR3 region has 11 residues. Germline assignment: CDR1 GTSNPN and CDR2 SVGIG (reference sequence). V lost 8 bases and J lost 4; bases outside the gene matches: 2. The chain's CDR3 is CAGGGYNEQFF. The CDR3 DNA sequence: TGTGCCGGGGGGGGTTACAATGAGCAGTTCTTC.

The chain couples TRBV28 to TRBJ2-7; no definite D call. CDR3 size: 13 residues. Trimming stripped 2 bases from V and 2 bases from J, with 7 bases between. CDR1 and CDR2 (germline): MDHEN, SYDVKM. The CDR3, as DNA: TGTGCCAGCAGTTTAATTCCTACCTACGAGCAGTACTTC. Its protein product is CASSLIPTYEQYF. The full variable domain, rest sourced from reference TRBV28 and TRBJ2-7, is DVKVTQSSRYLVKRTGEKVFLECVQDMDHENMFWYRQDPGLGLRLIYFSYDVKMKEKGDIPEGYSVSREKKERFSLILESASTNQTSMYLCASSLIPTYEQYFGPGTRLTVT.

The chain combines TRBV6-5 with TRBJ1-1; D is possibly TRBD1 (6 bases). Germline-derived CDR1 and CDR2 are MNHEY and SVGAGI. The CDR3 is made up of 14 amino acids. The ends were cut back, 7 bases at V and 0 bases at J, with 12 bases in the middle. The DNA of the CDR3 is TGTGCCAGCAACGAGGACAGATTGAACACTGAAGCTTTCTTT. The encoded protein is CASNEDRLNTEAFF.

The chain employs TRBV10-3 and TRBJ2-2, with a weak D call TRBD2 (7 bases). The CDR3 is made up of 15 amino acids. V dropped 4 bases and J dropped 7 bases, with 16 bases sitting between them. Germline values: CDR1 ENHRY, CDR2 SYGVKD. The CDR3 DNA is TGTGCCATCAGTGGCAGGGGAGGGGCGGACGGGGAGCTGTTTTTT. It is translated as CAISGRGGADGELFF.

The CDR3 spells CASRTGHLNTEAFF. The DNA of the CDR3 is TGTGCCAGCAGAACGGGACATCTGAACACTGAAGCTTTCTTT. This chain joins TRBV6-1 and TRBJ1-1, with a tentative D call TRBD1 (6 bases). V lost 6 bases and J lost 0, with 11 bases in between. This CDR3 region has 14 residues. Per germline, CDR1 MNHNS and CDR2 SASEGT.

The chain combines TRBV4-1 with TRBJ2-1, with 8 bases lining up with TRBD1. In germline, CDR1 is MGHRA, CDR2 YSYEKL. With 3 bases clipped from V and 9 bases from J, the junction kept 10 bases outside the gene matches. CDR3 size: 15 residues. The DNA for the CDR3 is TGCGCCAGCAGCCACAGGACAGGGTACGATGGTGAGCAGTTCTTC. Protein product: CASSHRTGYDGEQFF.

This clone occurred once. The chain has TRBV15 and TRBJ2-7; 10 bases line up with TRBD2. CDR1 LNHNV and CDR2 YYDKDF come from the germline V gene (reference sequence). J gave up 5 bases and V 0 bases, and 16 bases lay outside the gene matches. The CDR3 consists of 19 residues. The CDR3 nucleotides read TGTGCCACCAGCAGAGAATCAGCCATCACTAGCGGGGAGTTCCACGAGCAGTACTTC. Its translation is CATSRESAITSGEFHEQYF.

The V call is TRBV7-3, the J call TRBJ2-6; D is unclear. The CDR3 covers 16 residues. CDR1 SGHTA and CDR2 FQGTGA come from the germline V gene. Trimming shortened V by 2 bases and J by 0 bases, and 8 bases separated the two germline ends. CDR3 DNA sequence: TGTGCCAGCAGCTTAGGGTGGAGCTCTGGGGCCAACGTCCTGACTTTC. Translating gives CASSLGWSSGANVLTF. Full variable domain (remainder filled in from reference TRBV7-3 and TRBJ2-6): GAGVSQTPSNKVTEKGKYVELRCDPISGHTALYWYRQSLGQGPEFLIYFQGTGAADDSGLPNDRFFAVRPEGSVSTLKIQRTERGDSAVYLCASSLGWSSGANVLTFGAGSRLTVL.

The chain couples TRBV29-1 to TRBJ2-1, with 7 positions matching TRBD2. CDR1 and CDR2 (germline): SQVTM, ANQGSEA. The CDR3 consists of 15 residues. V shed 3 bases, J shed 1 base, and the junction held 6 bases outside the gene matches. CDR3 DNA sequence: TGCAGCGTTGAGGGCGTCGGGGGGTCCTACAATGAGCAGTTCTTC. Its protein is CSVEGVGGSYNEQFF.

Written as DNA, the CDR3 is TGCGCCAGCAGCCCGGGGACAGGGATTGGCTACACCTTC. Translating gives CASSPGTGIGYTF. The V and J genes are TRBV5-1 and TRBJ1-2, with 9 positions matching TRBD1. The CDR3 is 13 residues long. CDR1 and CDR2 from the germline V gene are SGHRS and YFSETQ. The trim removed 4 bases at V and 7 bases at J, leaving 5 bases unmatched.

The V and J genes are TRBV2 and TRBJ1-4, with D tentatively TRBD1 (5 bases). V lost 6 bases and J 0 bases, leaving 11 bases between the germline ends. Germline assignment: CDR1 SNHLY and CDR2 FYNNEI. The length of the CDR3 is 15 residues. The CDR3 nucleotides are TGTGCCAGCAGGGTGACAGAGACAACTAATGAAAAACTGTTTTTT. Translated: CASRVTETTNEKLFF.

Ten or more counts support this clone. The chain couples TRBV6-4 to TRBJ2-2; D ambiguous. This CDR3 spans 13 amino acids. The V gene lost 6 bases and the J gene lost 4 bases, with 9 bases spanning the gap. The germline V gene encodes CDR1 MRHNA and CDR2 SNTAGT. The CDR3 nucleotides read TGTGCCAGCAGCCCAGGATCCACCGGGGAGCTGTTTTTT. Translating it yields CASSPGSTGELFF.

The genes are TRBV27 and TRBJ2-2; D is perhaps TRBD1 (5 bases). The CDR3 consists of 17 residues. Between the trimmed V and J ends, which lost 3 bases and 6 bases, there was a span of 20 bases. Germline V gene data show CDR1 as MNHEY and CDR2 as SMNVEV (reference sequence). The CDR3 DNA reads TGTGCCAGCAGTTTGTCCTCCCCTGGGGCCTTCCCCGGGGAGCTGTTTTTT. This gives the protein CASSLSSPGAFPGELFF.

The genes are TRBV7-2 and TRBJ2-2; D is undetermined. V was cut by 2 bases and J by 11 bases, with 12 bases left in between. The CDR3 has 13 amino acids. Germline CDR1 SGHTA, CDR2 FQGNSA. The CDR3 protein is CASSLYGLGELFF. CDR3 DNA sequence: TGTGCCAGCAGCTTATATGGGCTCGGAGAGCTGTTTTTT.

The rearrangement links TRBV6-6 to TRBJ2-3; the D gene is possibly TRBD1 (5 bases). Germline V gene data show CDR1 as MNHNY and CDR2 as SVGAGI (reference sequence). Trimming shortened V by 1 base and J by 3 bases, and 11 bases separated the two germline ends. The CDR3 contains 15 residues. The CDR3 sequence is CASSYLQQGTDTQYF. In DNA, the CDR3 is TGTGCCAGCAGTTACTTACAGCAGGGAACAGATACGCAGTATTTT.

The rearrangement uses TRBV4-2 and TRBJ2-1; the match to TRBD2 covers 12 bases. In germline, CDR1 is LGHNA, CDR2 YNFKEQ. The CDR3 is 15 amino acids. Trimming cost V 4 bases and J 6 bases; bases outside gene matches: 4. The CDR3 protein is CASSPGLAGTNEQFF. The CDR3, as DNA: TGTGCCAGCAGCCCCGGACTAGCGGGGACCAATGAGCAGTTCTTC.

CDR3 region: CSVESRLAKNIQYF. The DNA of the CDR3 is TGCAGCGTTGAGTCTCGACTAGCCAAAAACATTCAGTACTTC. The chain combines TRBV29-1 with TRBJ2-4; no reliable D call. The CDR3 contains 14 residues. Trimming took off 3 bases at V and 0 bases at J, with 9 bases between the two ends. In germline, CDR1 is SQVTM, CDR2 ANQGSEA.

The genes are TRBV4-2 and TRBJ2-7; 9 bases fit TRBD1. The CDR3 has 15 amino acids. V was clipped by 5 bases and J by 3 bases; unmatched bases: 8. The germline CDR1 and CDR2 sequences are LGHNA and YNFKEQ. CDR3 sequence: CASSSSGTGIYEQYF. The CDR3 coding sequence is TGTGCCAGCAGCAGTTCCGGGACAGGGATCTACGAGCAGTACTTC.

The chain carries TRBV9 and TRBJ2-7; 9 nucleotides align to TRBD2. With 4 bases clipped from V and 12 bases from J, the junction kept 14 bases outside the gene matches. Germline values: CDR1 SGDLS, CDR2 YYNGEE. The CDR3 spans 14 residues. The CDR3 sequence is CASSSSQAGGPPYF. The CDR3 region has the DNA TGTGCCAGCAGCTCAAGCCAGGCGGGGGGGCCGCCGTACTTC.

The chain carries TRBV2 and TRBJ2-5, with D possibly being TRBD1 (6 bases). The CDR3 totals 13 residues. The V and J ends lost 4 bases and 4 bases respectively, with 10 bases between them. The germline CDR1 and CDR2 sequences are SNHLY and FYNNEI. CDR3 sequence: CASSAGGPETQYF. The CDR3 DNA follows: TGTGCCAGCAGTGCTGGGGGCCCAGAGACCCAGTACTTC.

The chain combines TRBV7-2 with TRBJ2-6; TRBD1 aligns across 12 bases. Germline loops: CDR1 SGHTA, CDR2 FQGNSA. The CDR3 covers 18 residues. With 1 base clipped from V and 2 bases from J, the junction kept 3 bases outside the gene matches. CDR3 residues: CASSLVGTGGAGANVLTF. The CDR3 DNA reads as TGTGCCAGCAGCTTAGTGGGGACAGGGGGCGCTGGGGCCAACGTCCTGACTTTC.

This chain links TRBV7-9 with TRBJ2-5; a possible D gene is TRBD2 (5 bases). V shed 6 bases and J shed 4 bases, with 12 bases lying between them. The CDR3 is 13 amino acids. Looked up from germline, CDR1 is SEHNR and CDR2 is FQNEAQ (reference sequence). The CDR3 DNA reads as TGTGCCAGCAGACTCAGTCGGGGAGAGACCCAGTACTTC. Protein sequence: CASRLSRGETQYF.